Reported below is one TCR beta chain. This sample also contains other DNA sequences that code for the same CDR3. Several immunoSEQ plates held equal portions of the genomic DNA taken from each subset. The method was immunoSEQ multiplex PCR; TCRdb's version includes in-frame clones alone and lacks a portion of them. The table lists roughly 1,500,000 clones, just under 99% of them singletons, with 0.36% in the top ten. Unmatched junction bases numbered 3, after V lost 2 bases and J lost 4 bases. Germline lookup yields CDR1 SGHRS and CDR2 YFSETQ. The CDR3 is 15 amino acids. The data are from a study of shared clonotypes between healthy human individuals.

The sample consisted of naive CD4+ T cells sorted from blood. Subset of the sample: CD45RA+ positively selected. The rearrangement links TRBV5-1 to TRBJ2-7, with 13 bases matching TRBD2. This clonotype was sampled from a man aged 30 to 45 in good health. The CDR3 coding sequence is TGCGCCAGCAGCTTTGGGACTAGCGGGATTTACGAGCAGTACTTC. It codes for CASSFGTSGIYEQYF. Full variable domain (rest looked up from reference TRBV5-1 and TRBJ2-7): KAGVTQTPRYLIKTRGQQVTLSCSPISGHRSVSWYQQTPGQGLQFLFEYFSETQRNKGNFPGRFSGRQFSNSRSEMNVSTLELGDSALYLCASSFGTSGIYEQYFGPGTRLTVT.